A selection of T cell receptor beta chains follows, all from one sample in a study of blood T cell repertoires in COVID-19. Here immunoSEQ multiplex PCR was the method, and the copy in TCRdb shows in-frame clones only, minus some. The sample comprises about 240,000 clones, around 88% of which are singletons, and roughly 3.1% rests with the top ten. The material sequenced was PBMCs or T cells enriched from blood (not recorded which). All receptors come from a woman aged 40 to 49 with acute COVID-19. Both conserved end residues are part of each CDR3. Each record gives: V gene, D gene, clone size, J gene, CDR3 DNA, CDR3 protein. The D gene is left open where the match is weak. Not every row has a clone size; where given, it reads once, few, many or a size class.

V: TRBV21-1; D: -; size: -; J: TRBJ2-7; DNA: TGTGCCAGCAGCAAAGGGAAACTAGAGGTCTACGAGCAGTACTTC; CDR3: CASSKGKLEVYEQYF
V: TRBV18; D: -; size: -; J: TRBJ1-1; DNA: TGTGCCAGCTCAATCGACAGGGAAGCTTTCTTT; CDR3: CASSIDREAFF
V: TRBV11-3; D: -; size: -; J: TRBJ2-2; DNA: TGTGCCAGCAGCGGGATAGCGGTGAACACCGGGGAGCTGTTTTTT; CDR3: CASSGIAVNTGELFF
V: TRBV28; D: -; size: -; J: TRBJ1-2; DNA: TGTGCCAGCAGTTCGACATCGGAGGATGGCTACACCTTC; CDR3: CASSSTSEDGYTF
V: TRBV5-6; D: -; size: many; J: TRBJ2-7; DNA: TGTGCCAGCAGCCGAGACAGTGCCTACGAGCAGTACTTC; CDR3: CASSRDSAYEQYF
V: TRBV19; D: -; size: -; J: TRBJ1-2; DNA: TGTGCCAGTAAAGAGGGAATCTATGGCTACACCTTC; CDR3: CASKEGIYGYTF
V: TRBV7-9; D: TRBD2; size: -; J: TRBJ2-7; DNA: TGTGCCAGCAGCCCCCCGGGACTAGCGGGAGGGTACGAGCAGTACTTC; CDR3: CASSPPGLAGGYEQYF
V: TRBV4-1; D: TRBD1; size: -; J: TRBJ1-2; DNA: TGCGCCAGCAGCCGAGGACAGGGAGGACCCCAGTCGATTTATGGCTACACCTTC; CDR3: CASSRGQGGPQSIYGYTF
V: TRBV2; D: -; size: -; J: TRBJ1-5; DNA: TGTGCCAGCAGTGTTCGGGTTCAGCCCCAGCATTTT; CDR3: CASSVRVQPQHF
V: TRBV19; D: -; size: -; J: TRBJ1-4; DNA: TGTGCCAGTAGTATTGGGGGGAGGGGTGAAAAACTGTTTTTT; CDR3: CASSIGGRGEKLFF
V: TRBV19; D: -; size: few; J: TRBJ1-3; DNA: TGTGCCAGTAGTATAGTATCCGAGGGTGGAAACACCATATATTTT; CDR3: CASSIVSEGGNTIYF
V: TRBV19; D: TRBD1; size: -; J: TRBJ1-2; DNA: TGTGCCAGTCGAAAGGGGGGCGACAGGGGGAATGGCTACACCTTC; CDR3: CASRKGGDRGNGYTF
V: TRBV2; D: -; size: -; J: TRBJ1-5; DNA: TGTGCCAGCAGTGGCGACAGGATTCAGCCCCAGCATTTT; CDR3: CASSGDRIQPQHF
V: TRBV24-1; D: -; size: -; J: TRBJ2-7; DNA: TGTGCCACCAGTCTATTGTGTCTCCAGGTCCGGTACGAGCAGTACTTC; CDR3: CATSLLCLQVRYEQYF
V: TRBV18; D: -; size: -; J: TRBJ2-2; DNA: TGTGCCAGCTCACCACTGGACCAAGGGGACACCGGGGAGCTGTTTTTT; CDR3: CASSPLDQGDTGELFF
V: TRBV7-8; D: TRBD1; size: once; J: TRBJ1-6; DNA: TGTGCCAGCAGCTTAGCCGGGACAGACAATTCACCCCTCCACTTT; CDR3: CASSLAGTDNSPLHF
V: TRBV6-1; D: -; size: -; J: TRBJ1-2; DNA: TGTGCCAGCAGTGAAATATATGGCTACACCTTC; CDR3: CASSEIYGYTF
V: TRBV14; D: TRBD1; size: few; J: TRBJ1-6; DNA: TGTGCCAGCAGCCAACTATCGACAGGGACCGGATCACCCCTCCACTTT; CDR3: CASSQLSTGTGSPLHF
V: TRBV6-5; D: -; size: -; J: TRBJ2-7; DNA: TGTGCCACCGGGGCCGGGGGGCAGTACTTC; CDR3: CATGAGGQYF
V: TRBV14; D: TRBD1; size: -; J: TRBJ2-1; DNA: TGTGCCAGCAGCCAAGGACAGGGGGGATACAATGAGCAGTTCTTC; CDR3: CASSQGQGGYNEQFF
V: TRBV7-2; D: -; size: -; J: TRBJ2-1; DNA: TGTGCCAGCAGCTTGGCTAGCGAGAACAATGAGCAGTTCTTC; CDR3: CASSLASENNEQFF
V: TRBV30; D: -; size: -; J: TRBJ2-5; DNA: TGTGCCTGGAGCCCAGGGCTAGAGACCCAGTACTTC; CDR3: CAWSPGLETQYF
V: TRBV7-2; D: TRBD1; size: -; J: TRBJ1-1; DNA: TGTGCCAGCAGTCGGGACAGGGGTATGCCTTTCTTT; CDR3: CASSRDRGMPFF
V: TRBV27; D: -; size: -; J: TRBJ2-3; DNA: TGTGCCAGCAGTACAGACAGATTCACAGATACGCAGTATTTT; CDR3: CASSTDRFTDTQYF
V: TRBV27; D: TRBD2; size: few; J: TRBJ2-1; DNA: TGTGCCAGCAGTTTACTTTGGCTAGCGGGAGATATGGATGAGCAGTTCTTC; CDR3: CASSLLWLAGDMDEQFF
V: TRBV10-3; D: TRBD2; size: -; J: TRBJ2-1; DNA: TGTGCCATTCGCACCCGGGGGGACAATGAGCAGTTCTTC; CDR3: CAIRTRGDNEQFF
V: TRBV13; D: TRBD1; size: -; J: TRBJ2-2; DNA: TGTGCCAGCAGCTTGAGGGGGCCGGACCCGGAGCTGTTTTTT; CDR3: CASSLRGPDPELFF
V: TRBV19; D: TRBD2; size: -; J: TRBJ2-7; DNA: TGTGCCAGTAGTATTTATGTAGCGGGAGAGTACGAGCAGTACTTC; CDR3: CASSIYVAGEYEQYF
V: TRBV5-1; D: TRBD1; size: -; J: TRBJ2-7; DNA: TGCGCCAGCAGCTTGGACAGGGGTGACGAGCAGTACTTC; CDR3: CASSLDRGDEQYF
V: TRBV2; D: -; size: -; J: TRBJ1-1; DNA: TGTGCCAGCAGCAAGGGGGTACCAACGGGAGCTTTCTTT; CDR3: CASSKGVPTGAFF
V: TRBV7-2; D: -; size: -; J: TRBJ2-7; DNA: TGTGCCAGCAGCTTAGTTGGGGGCATCTACGAGCAGTACTTC; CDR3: CASSLVGGIYEQYF
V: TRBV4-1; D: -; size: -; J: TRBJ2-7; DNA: TGCGCCAGCAGCCAAGATCCAAGCGAATACGAGCAGTACTTC; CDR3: CASSQDPSEYEQYF
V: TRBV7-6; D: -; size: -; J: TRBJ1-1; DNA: TGTGCCAGCAGCCCAGGGTCGAACACTGAAGCTTTCTTT; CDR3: CASSPGSNTEAFF
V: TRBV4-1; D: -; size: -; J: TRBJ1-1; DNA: TGCGCCAGCAGCCAAGTGAGGTTAAAGGTTTGGACTGAAGCTTTCTTT; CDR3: CASSQVRLKVWTEAFF
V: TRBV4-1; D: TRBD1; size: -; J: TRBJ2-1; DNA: TGCGCCAGCAGCCCTTCGGACAGGACCTTTAGTGAGCAGTTCTTC; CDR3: CASSPSDRTFSEQFF
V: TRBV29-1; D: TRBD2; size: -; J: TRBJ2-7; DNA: TGCAGCGTTGATGCAGGGAGGGACTACGAGCAGTACTTC; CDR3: CSVDAGRDYEQYF
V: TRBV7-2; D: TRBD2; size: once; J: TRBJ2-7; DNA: TGTGCCAGCAGCTTATCTAGCGGGACGACCTACGAGCAGTACTTC; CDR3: CASSLSSGTTYEQYF
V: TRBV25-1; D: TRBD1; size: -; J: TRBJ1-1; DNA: TGTGCCAGCAGTGAGACAGGGGGCGGCACTGAAGCTTTCTTT; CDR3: CASSETGGGTEAFF
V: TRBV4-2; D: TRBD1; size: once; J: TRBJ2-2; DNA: TGTGCCAGAGCGCGCCGGACAGGGACCGATAACACCGGGGAGCTGTTTTTT; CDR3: CARARRTGTDNTGELFF
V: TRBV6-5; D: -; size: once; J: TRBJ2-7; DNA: TGTGCCAGCAGAAGACATGACTACGAGCAGTACTTC; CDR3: CASRRHDYEQYF
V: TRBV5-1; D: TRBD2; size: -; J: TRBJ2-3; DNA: TGCGCCAGCAGGGAGAGACTAGCGGTTAGCACAGATACGCAGTATTTT; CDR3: CASRERLAVSTDTQYF
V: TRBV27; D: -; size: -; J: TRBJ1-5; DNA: TGTGCCAGCAGTTTGAATCAGGGGATAAATAGCAATCAGCCCCAGCATTTT; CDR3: CASSLNQGINSNQPQHF
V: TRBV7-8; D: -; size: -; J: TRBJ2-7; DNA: TGTGCCAGCAGCGCGACCTACGAGCAGTACTTC; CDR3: CASSATYEQYF
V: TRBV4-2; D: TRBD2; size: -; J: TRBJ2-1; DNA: TGTGCCAGCAGCCAAGGTAGAACGGGAGGAGCCTACAATGAGCAGTTCTTC; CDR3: CASSQGRTGGAYNEQFF
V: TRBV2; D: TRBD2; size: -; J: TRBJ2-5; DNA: TGTGCCAGCGGCCAAGAACTAGCGGGAGAAGATGAGACCCAGTACTTC; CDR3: CASGQELAGEDETQYF
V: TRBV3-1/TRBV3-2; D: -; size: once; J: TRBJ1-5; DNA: TGTGCCAGCAGCCCAGGTGGGGGCAGCAATCAGCCCCAGCATTTT; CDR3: CASSPGGGSNQPQHF
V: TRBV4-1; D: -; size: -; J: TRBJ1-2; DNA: TGCGCCAGCAGCCACCGTCTTCCGACAAGTCCAGATAACTATGGCTACACCTTC; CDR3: CASSHRLPTSPDNYGYTF
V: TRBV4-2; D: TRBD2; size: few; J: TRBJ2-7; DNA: TGTGCCAGCAGCAGTGGGCGGGAGGGCTCTTACGAGCAGTACTTC; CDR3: CASSSGREGSYEQYF
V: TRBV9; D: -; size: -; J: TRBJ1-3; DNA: TGTGCCAGCAGCGTAGATCAGGTCAGAGGAAACACCATATATTTT; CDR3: CASSVDQVRGNTIYF
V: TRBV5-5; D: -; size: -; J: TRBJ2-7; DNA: TGTGCCAGCAGCTTTTTGCCAGGGGATTCTCGCGAGCAGTACTTC; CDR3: CASSFLPGDSREQYF
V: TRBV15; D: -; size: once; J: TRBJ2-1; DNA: TGTGCCACCAGCAGAGTACAGTACAATGAGCAGTTCTTC; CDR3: CATSRVQYNEQFF
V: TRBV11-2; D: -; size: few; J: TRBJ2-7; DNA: TGTGCCAGCAGCTTAGATCCTGAAGGGGCCCGGGAGTACTTC; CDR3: CASSLDPEGAREYF
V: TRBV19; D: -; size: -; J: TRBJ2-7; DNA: TGTGCCAGTAGTATGGGGGGTACCTCCTACGAGCAGTACTTC; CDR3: CASSMGGTSYEQYF
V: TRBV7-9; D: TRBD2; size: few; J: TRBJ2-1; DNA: TGTGCCAGCAGCTCCCCCTTGGCGGGAGGGTTCTGGAATGAGCAGTTCTTC; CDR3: CASSSPLAGGFWNEQFF
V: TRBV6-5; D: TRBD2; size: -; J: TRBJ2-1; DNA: TGTGCCAGCGGGCTAGCGGTCGCTCCGTTCTTC; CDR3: CASGLAVAPFF
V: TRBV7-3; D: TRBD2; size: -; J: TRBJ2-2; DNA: TGTGCCAGCAGCTCCGGGACTAGGAACACCGGGGAGCTGTTTTTT; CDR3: CASSSGTRNTGELFF
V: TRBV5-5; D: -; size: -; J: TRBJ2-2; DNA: TGTGCCAGCAGCTTTCGGACAGTTAACACCGGGGAGCTGTTTTTT; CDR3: CASSFRTVNTGELFF
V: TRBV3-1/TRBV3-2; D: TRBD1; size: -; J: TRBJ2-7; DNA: TGTGCCAGCAGCGACGTAGGACAGGGGGCCTACGAGCAGTACTTC; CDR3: CASSDVGQGAYEQYF
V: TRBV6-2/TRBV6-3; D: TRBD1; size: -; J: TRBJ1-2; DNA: TGTGCCAGCAGTTACGGGACAGGGGGCTGGAACTATGGCTACACCTTC; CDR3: CASSYGTGGWNYGYTF
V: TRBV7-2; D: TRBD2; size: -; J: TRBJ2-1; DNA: TGTGCCAGCAGCTTGGGACTAGCGGGAGGGCCATCCTACAATGAGCAGTTCTTC; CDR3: CASSLGLAGGPSYNEQFF